This TCR beta chain was recovered during a study of regulatory T cells in long-lasting Graves disease. Study-wide background: For under 3 months, newly diagnosed Graves' patients had been taking antithyroid drugs. Findings and caveats of the study: Persistent patients shared some 2,900 public clonotypes among themselves. Newly diagnosed patients shared fewer, at roughly 1,000.

Time point denoted: newly diagnosed GD, antithyroid drugs for less than 3 months. With RNA extracted from PBMCs as input, the TCR library was made. Patients met American Thyroid Association criteria for Graves' disease. This clonotype was seen repeatedly, ten times or more. Its antigen is currently unknown. The CDR3 runs 13 residues. With 1 base removed from V and 6 bases from J, the gap between germline ends came to 7 bases. Looked up from germline, CDR1 is SEHNR and CDR2 is FQNEAQ (reference sequence). Building the TCR beta libraries relied on iRepertoire HTBI primers, and CDR3 regions underwent Arm-PCR. TCRdb ran MiXCR on the multiplex PCR reads and lists one entry per CDR3 protein. The data show under 300,000 distinct CDR3 sequences, 20% to 25% seen once.

Sequencing was performed on peripheral blood mononuclear cells (PBMCs), taken at new diagnosis, from a patient treated with antithyroid drugs. The clonotype originates from a female donor with Graves disease. The chain has TRBV7-9 and TRBJ2-1; no definite D call. CDR3 in amino acids: CASSLEGFNEQFF. CDR3 in DNA: TGTGCCAGCAGCTTAGAAGGCTTCAATGAGCAGTTCTTC.